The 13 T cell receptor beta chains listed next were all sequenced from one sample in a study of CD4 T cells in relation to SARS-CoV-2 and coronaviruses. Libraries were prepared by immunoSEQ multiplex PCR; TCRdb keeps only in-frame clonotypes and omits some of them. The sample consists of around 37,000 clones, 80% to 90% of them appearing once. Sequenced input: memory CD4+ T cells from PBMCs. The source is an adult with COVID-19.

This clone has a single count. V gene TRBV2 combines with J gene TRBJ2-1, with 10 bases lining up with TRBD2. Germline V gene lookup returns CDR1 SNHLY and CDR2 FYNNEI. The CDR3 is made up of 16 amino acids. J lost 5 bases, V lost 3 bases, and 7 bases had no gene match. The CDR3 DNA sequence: TGTGCCAGCAGTGAGTTGAGGACTAGCGGAAACAATGAGCAGTTCTTC. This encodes CASSELRTSGNNEQFF.

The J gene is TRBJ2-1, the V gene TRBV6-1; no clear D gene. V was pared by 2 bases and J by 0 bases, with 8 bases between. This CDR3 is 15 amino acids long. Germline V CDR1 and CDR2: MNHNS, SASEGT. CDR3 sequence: CASSELDSSYNEQFF. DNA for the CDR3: TGTGCCAGCAGTGAACTCGATAGCTCCTACAATGAGCAGTTCTTC.

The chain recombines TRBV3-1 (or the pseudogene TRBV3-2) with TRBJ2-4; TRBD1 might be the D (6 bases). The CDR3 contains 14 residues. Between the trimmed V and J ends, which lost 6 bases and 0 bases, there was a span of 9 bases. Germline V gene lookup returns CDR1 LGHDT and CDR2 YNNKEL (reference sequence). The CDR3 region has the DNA TGTGCCAGCAGTCGACAGGCAGCCAAAAACATTCAGTACTTC. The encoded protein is CASSRQAAKNIQYF.

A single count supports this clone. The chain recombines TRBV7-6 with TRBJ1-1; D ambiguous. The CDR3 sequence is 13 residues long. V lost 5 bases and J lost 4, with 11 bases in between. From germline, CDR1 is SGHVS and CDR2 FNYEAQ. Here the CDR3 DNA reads TGTGCCAGCAGCGCCATGTGGGGCACTGAAGCTTTCTTT. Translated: CASSAMWGTEAFF.

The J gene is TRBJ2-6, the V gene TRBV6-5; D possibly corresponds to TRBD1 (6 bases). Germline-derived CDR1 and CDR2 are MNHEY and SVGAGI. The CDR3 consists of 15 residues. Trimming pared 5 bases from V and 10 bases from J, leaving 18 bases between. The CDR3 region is CASSLQGLVSNVLTF. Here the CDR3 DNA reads TGTGCCAGCAGTCTACAGGGTTTAGTCTCGAACGTCCTGACTTTC.

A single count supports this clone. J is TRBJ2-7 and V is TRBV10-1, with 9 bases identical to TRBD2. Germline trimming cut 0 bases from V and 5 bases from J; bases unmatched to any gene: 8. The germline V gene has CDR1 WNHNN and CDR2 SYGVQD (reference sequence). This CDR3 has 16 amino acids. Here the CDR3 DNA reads TGCGCCAGCAGTGAGTCACGTCTAGCGGGAATGGACGAGCAGTACTTC. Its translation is CASSESRLAGMDEQYF.

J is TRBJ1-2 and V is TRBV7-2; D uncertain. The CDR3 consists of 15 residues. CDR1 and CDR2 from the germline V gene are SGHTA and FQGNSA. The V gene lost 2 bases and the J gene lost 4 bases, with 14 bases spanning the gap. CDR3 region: CASSLSGSQVYGYTF. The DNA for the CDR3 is TGTGCCAGCAGCTTAAGCGGCAGCCAGGTCTATGGCTACACCTTC.

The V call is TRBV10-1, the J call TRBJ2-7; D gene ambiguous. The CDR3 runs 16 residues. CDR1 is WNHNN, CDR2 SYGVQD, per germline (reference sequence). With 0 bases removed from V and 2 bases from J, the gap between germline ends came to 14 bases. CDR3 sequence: CASSESRHLLPYEQYF. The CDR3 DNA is TGCGCCAGCAGTGAGTCGAGACACCTATTGCCCTACGAGCAGTACTTC.

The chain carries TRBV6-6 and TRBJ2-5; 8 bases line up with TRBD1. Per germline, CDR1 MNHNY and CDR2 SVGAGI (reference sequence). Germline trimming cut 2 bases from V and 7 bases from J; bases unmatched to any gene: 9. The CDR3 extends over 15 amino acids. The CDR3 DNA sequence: TGTGCCAGCAGTTACCCCGGACAGGGAGTTGCGACCCAGTACTTC. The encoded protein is CASSYPGQGVATQYF.

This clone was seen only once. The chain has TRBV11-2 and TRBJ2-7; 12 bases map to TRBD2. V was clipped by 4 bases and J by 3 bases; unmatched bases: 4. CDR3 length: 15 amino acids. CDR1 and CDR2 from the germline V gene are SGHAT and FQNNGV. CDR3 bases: TGTGCCAGCAGCTCCCGACTAGCGGGAGACTACGAGCAGTACTTC. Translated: CASSSRLAGDYEQYF.

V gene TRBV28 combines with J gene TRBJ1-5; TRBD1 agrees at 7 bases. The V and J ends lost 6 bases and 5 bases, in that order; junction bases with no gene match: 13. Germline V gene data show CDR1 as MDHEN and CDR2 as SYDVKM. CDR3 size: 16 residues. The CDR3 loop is CASSPTPGQIYQPQHF. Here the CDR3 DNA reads TGTGCCAGCAGCCCAACACCGGGACAGATTTATCAGCCCCAGCATTTT.

The CDR3 region is CASSLDRVLSQPQHF. CDR3 bases: TGTGCCAGCAGCTTGGACAGGGTACTTTCTCAGCCCCAGCATTTT. This chain links TRBV7-8 with TRBJ1-5; 8 bases agree with TRBD1. The CDR3 spans 15 residues. The trim removed 3 bases at V and 6 bases at J, leaving 7 bases unmatched. Germline lookup yields CDR1 SGHVS and CDR2 FQNEAQ.

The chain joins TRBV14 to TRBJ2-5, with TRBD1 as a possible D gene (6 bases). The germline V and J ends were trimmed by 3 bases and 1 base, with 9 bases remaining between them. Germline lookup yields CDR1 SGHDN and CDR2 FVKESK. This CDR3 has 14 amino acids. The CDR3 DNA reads TGTGCCAGCAGCCACCTGGACAGCCAAGAGACCCAGTACTTC. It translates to CASSHLDSQETQYF.